A selection of T cell receptor beta chains follows, all from one sample in a study of blood T cell repertoires in COVID-19. The repertoire was sequenced with immunoSEQ multiplex PCR; TCRdb's copy has only in-frame clones and lacks some. The sample contains 110,000 or so clones, approximately 80% of which appear only once. Sequences were obtained from peripheral blood. The receptors were sampled from a human donor in a cohort sampled during active COVID-19. CDR3s include the opening cysteine and the closing phenylalanine or tryptophan. Each record gives: clone size, J gene, V gene, D gene, CDR3 protein, CDR3 DNA. A D gene is named only where the DNA matches it firmly. Rows give clone size only sometimes, using once, few, many, or a class for an expanded clone.

>-|TRBJ2-7|TRBV7-9|-
CASSPDRLVYEQYF
TGTGCCAGCAGCCCCGATCGGCTAGTCTACGAGCAGTACTTC
>once|TRBJ1-3|TRBV6-6|-
CASSYSIAGSGNTIYF
TGTGCCAGCAGTTACTCGATCGCGGGGTCTGGAAACACCATATATTTT
>-|TRBJ2-7|TRBV5-1|TRBD2
CASSSNPAASGAIYEQYF
TGCGCCAGCAGCTCCAACCCCGCCGCTAGCGGGGCAATCTACGAGCAGTACTTC
>-|TRBJ1-5|TRBV4-2|-
CASSQEQIGSNQPQHF
TGTGCCAGCAGCCAAGAACAGATTGGAAGCAATCAGCCCCAGCATTTT
>-|TRBJ2-7|TRBV11-2|TRBD1
CASTPGTGGYEQYF
TGTGCCAGCACCCCCGGGACAGGGGGCTACGAGCAGTACTTC
>once|TRBJ1-5|TRBV6-5|TRBD1
CASSYRTGRNQPQHF
TGTGCCAGCAGTTACCGGACAGGACGCAATCAGCCCCAGCATTTT
>-|TRBJ1-1|TRBV11-3|-
CASSEIGDTEAFF
TGTGCCAGCAGCGAAATAGGGGACACTGAAGCTTTCTTT
>-|TRBJ2-7|TRBV30|-
CAWSGVQAAYEQYF
TGTGCCTGGAGTGGGGTACAGGCCGCCTACGAGCAGTACTTC
>few|TRBJ1-1|TRBV18|TRBD1
CASSRLDRVRAPEAFF
TGTGCCAGCTCAAGGTTAGACAGGGTGCGGGCTCCTGAAGCTTTCTTT
>few|TRBJ2-7|TRBV24-1|-
CATSDPRSPTDEQYF
TGTGCCACCAGTGACCCCAGGTCTCCCACCGACGAGCAGTACTTC
>-|TRBJ1-3|TRBV6-5|-
CASTTGSGNTIYF
TGTGCCAGCACCACGGGTTCTGGAAACACCATATATTTT
>-|TRBJ2-1|TRBV11-1|-
CASSLTGLFDEQFF
TGTGCCAGCAGCCTTACAGGGTTGTTCGATGAGCAGTTCTTC
>-|TRBJ2-5|TRBV30|-
CAWKGPGWGGPKETQYF
TGTGCCTGGAAGGGACCCGGGTGGGGGGGCCCTAAAGAGACCCAGTACTTC
>once|TRBJ1-1|TRBV29-1|-
CSVVRLVQGTEAFF
TGCAGCGTTGTAAGACTGGTCCAGGGGACTGAAGCTTTCTTT
>-|TRBJ1-6|TRBV12-3/TRBV12-4|-
CASREDRSSPLHF
TGTGCCAGCAGAGAAGACAGATCCTCACCCCTCCACTTT
>-|TRBJ2-2|TRBV2|TRBD1
CASSARTGEAGELFF
TGTGCCAGCAGTGCGAGGACAGGGGAGGCCGGGGAGCTGTTTTTT
>-|TRBJ1-5|TRBV4-3|-
CASSQDVQSNQPQHF
TGCGCCAGCAGTCAAGATGTACAGTCAAATCAGCCCCAGCATTTT
>few|TRBJ1-5|TRBV30|-
CAWSVSGLPQPQHF
TGTGCCTGGAGTGTATCAGGTCTTCCCCAGCCCCAGCATTTT
>-|TRBJ1-1|TRBV3-1/TRBV3-2|TRBD1
CASSQEGTGKTEAFF
TGTGCCAGCAGCCAAGAGGGGACAGGGAAGACTGAAGCTTTCTTT
>few|TRBJ1-5|TRBV11-3|-
CASSETDGQPYSNQPQHF
TGTGCCAGCAGCGAAACCGACGGACAGCCGTATAGCAATCAGCCCCAGCATTTT
>-|TRBJ2-3|TRBV10-3|TRBD2
CAISPGLAGLGTDTQYF
TGTGCCATCAGTCCGGGACTAGCGGGACTAGGAACAGATACGCAGTATTTT
>-|TRBJ1-1|TRBV5-8|-
CASRLVAPVNTEAFF
TGTGCCAGCAGACTAGTTGCGCCGGTGAACACTGAAGCTTTCTTT
>once|TRBJ2-2|TRBV19|-
CASSDPGGGRTGELFF
TGTGCCAGTAGTGATCCCGGGGGTGGGCGCACCGGGGAGCTGTTTTTT
>-|TRBJ2-3|TRBV12-5|-
CASGPQGSADTQYF
TGTGCTAGTGGTCCCCAGGGGAGTGCAGATACGCAGTATTTT